This T cell receptor beta chain is from a study of blood T cells in healthy people across ages. A second PCR, run for 7 to 11 cycles, used a sample-barcoded 5' primer plus a J-beta primer mix. MiXCR was run by TCRdb on the 5' RACE reads, yielding one entry per CDR3 protein. The profile shows around 970,000 distinct CDR3 sequences, 51% of them singletons. This clonotype was seen only a few times. The specimen sequenced was blood. This receptor was taken from a woman aged 55-70 years in good health.

The CDR3 reads CASSGDRYGYTF. CDR3 nucleotide sequence: TGTGCCAGCAGCGGGGACAGATATGGCTACACCTTC. This chain links TRBV7-2 with TRBJ1-2, with 7 bases identical to TRBD1. The CDR3 contains 12 residues. Germline V gene sequence: CDR1 SGHTA, CDR2 FQGNSA. Losses at the gene ends were 5 bases for V and 5 bases for J; bases not matched to a gene: 2.